This T cell receptor (beta chain) came from a study of blood T cells in healthy people across ages. This clonotype was detected only a few times. The CDR3 length is 13 residues. In germline, CDR1 is SGHTA, CDR2 FQGNSA. V dropped 5 bases and J dropped 7; count of bases not matched to a gene: 7. A second PCR, run for roughly 7 to 11 cycles, used a sample-barcoded 5' primer plus a J-beta primer mix. TCRdb re-called the 5' RACE reads with MiXCR, one entry per CDR3 protein. The sample yields under 800,000 distinct CDR3 sequences, roughly 21% seen once. The clonotype originates from a man between 65 and 85 years old in good health. The J gene is TRBJ2-5, the V gene TRBV7-2, with 7 bases aligning to TRBD1. The sample taken for sequencing was blood. The CDR3 loop reads CASSPRQGGTQYF. The DNA of the CDR3 is TGTGCCAGCAGCCCCCGACAGGGCGGGACCCAGTACTTC.